This TCR beta chain derives from a study of blood T cell repertoires in COVID-19. Turning to the study itself: Sites across the United States, Italy and Spain contributed samples from acute and convalescent COVID-19.

Trimming stripped 4 bases from V and 3 bases from J, with 15 bases between. Germline V CDR1 and CDR2: SGHAT, FQNNGV. This CDR3 is built from 15 residues. Clones were sequenced by immunoSEQ multiplex PCR, and TCRdb holds only the in-frame ones, with some missing. The sample contains about 250,000 clones, roughly 90% of which appear only once. Specimen: peripheral blood. The chain employs TRBV11-2 and TRBJ2-5; TRBD1 is a possible D gene (6 bases). The sequence was collected from a woman in her thirties or forties who had recovered from COVID-19. Here the CDR3 DNA reads TGTGCCAGCAGCTACTACGGGACAATCGAAGAGACCCAGTACTTC. Its translation is CASSYYGTIEETQYF.